These 14 T cell receptor beta chains share one sample of origin, sequenced in a study of neoadjuvant anti-PD-1 for oral cavity cancer. The table came from immunoSEQ multiplex PCR; TCRdb's copy has only in-frame clones and leaves some out. The sample gives about 14,000 clones, around 70% of which show up once; roughly 2% is in the top ten. The sequenced sample was PBMCs, obtained before nivolumab (anti-PD-1) treatment. These receptors all come from a person aged 35-79 years with oral cavity squamous cell carcinoma.

The chain uses TRBV14 and TRBJ1-5; no definite D call. This CDR3 has 15 residues. Germline assignment: CDR1 SGHDN and CDR2 FVKESK. V was trimmed by 0 bases and J by 4 bases, leaving 10 bases between them. In nucleotides, the CDR3 is TGTGCCAGCAGCCAAGATTCCGGATTAAATCAGCCCCAGCATTTT. It specifies CASSQDSGLNQPQHF.

This clone was observed a handful of times. The V call is TRBV9, the J call TRBJ1-6; D may be TRBD1 (6 bases). The V end lost 4 bases, the J end lost 10 bases, and 12 bases lay between the germline ends. The CDR3 is made up of 13 amino acids. Germline CDR1 is SGDLS and CDR2 is YYNGEE. CDR3 sequence reads: CASSPRGESPLHF. DNA for the CDR3: TGTGCCAGCAGCCCGAGGGGGGAATCACCCCTCCACTTT. The variable domain in full, completed from reference TRBV9 and TRBJ1-6, reads DSGVTQTPKHLITATGQRVTLRCSPRSGDLSVYWYQQSLDQGLQFLIQYYNGEERAKGNILERFSAQQFPDLHSELNLSSLELGDSALYFCASSPRGESPLHFGNGTRLTVT.

This clone occurred once. This rearrangement joins TRBV5-6 to TRBJ1-1; tentative D call: TRBD1 (6 bases). Deletions cut 3 bases from V and 6 bases from J, with 15 bases between. The CDR3 extends over 14 amino acids. Germline V gene data show CDR1 as SGHDT and CDR2 as YYEEEE. As DNA, the CDR3 is TGTGCCAGCAGCTGGGGAACAGGGAATCCTGAAGCTTTCTTT. Its translation: CASSWGTGNPEAFF.

The chain joins TRBV7-9 to TRBJ2-5, with a weak D call TRBD1 (6 bases). CDR1 is SEHNR, CDR2 FQNEAQ, per germline (reference sequence). V was cut by 5 bases and J by 1 base, with 14 bases left in between. The CDR3 extends over 15 amino acids. The CDR3 loop reads CASSEAGTPQETQYF. The CDR3 DNA follows: TGTGCCAGCAGCGAAGCTGGGACACCCCAAGAGACCCAGTACTTC.

V gene TRBV7-2 combines with J gene TRBJ2-5, with TRBD2 matching over 12 bases. Germline assignment: CDR1 SGHTA and CDR2 FQGNSA. This CDR3 has 17 residues. V dropped 7 bases and J dropped 4; count of bases not matched to a gene: 13. This CDR3 reads CASTSLPGLAGIETQYF. The CDR3 DNA is TGTGCCAGCACCAGCTTACCCGGACTAGCGGGGATAGAGACCCAGTACTTC.

V and J are TRBV29-1 and TRBJ1-5, with TRBD1 matching over 9 bases. The germline V gene encodes CDR1 SQVTM and CDR2 ANQGSEA. V was pared by 3 bases and J by 6 bases, with 6 bases of the junction left unmatched. CDR3 length equals 14 residues. CDR3 loop: CSVETGGLGQPQHF. The CDR3 nucleotides are TGCAGCGTTGAGACAGGGGGATTGGGTCAGCCCCAGCATTTT. The full variable domain, rest sourced from reference TRBV29-1 and TRBJ1-5, is SAVISQKPSRDICQRGTSLTIQCQVDSQVTMMFWYRQQPGQSLTLIATANQGSEATYESGFVIDKFPISRPNLTFSTLTVSNMSPEDSSIYLCSVETGGLGQPQHFGDGTRLSIL.

CDR3 bases: TGTGCCGTGGCGGATAGCAATCAGCCCCAGCATTTT. As protein: CAVADSNQPQHF. This rearrangement joins TRBV6-1 to TRBJ1-5; D remains unclear. This CDR3 comprises 12 residues. Germline CDR1 and CDR2: MNHNS and SASEGT. The V gene lost 11 bases and the J gene lost 0 bases, with 8 bases spanning the gap.

V is TRBV6-5 and J is TRBJ1-2, with a possible D match to TRBD1 (5 bases). The CDR3 runs 16 residues. Germline V lookup: CDR1 MNHEY, CDR2 SVGAGI. The germline V and J ends were trimmed by 2 bases and 4 bases, with 17 bases remaining between them. The CDR3, as DNA: TGTGCCAGCAGTTACATGGGACCTAACCGGGGCTATGGCTACACCTTC. Translation gives CASSYMGPNRGYGYTF.

The V call is TRBV7-6, the J call TRBJ1-6; tentatively, D is TRBD1 (5 bases). Deletions cut 5 bases from V and 5 bases from J, with 10 bases between. This CDR3 has 14 amino acids. Per the germline V gene, CDR1 is SGHVS and CDR2 is FNYEAQ. The CDR3 spells CASSADTDNSPLHF. CDR3 DNA sequence: TGTGCCAGCAGCGCGGACACGGATAATTCACCCCTCCACTTT.

This chain links TRBV7-8 with TRBJ2-5, with D perhaps assigned TRBD1 or TRBD2 (5 bases each). The germline V gene has CDR1 SGHVS and CDR2 FQNEAQ. V was pared by 1 base and J by 11 bases, with 17 bases between. There are 14 residues in the CDR3. The chain's CDR3 is CASSLVQTPREQYF. CDR3 in DNA: TGTGCCAGCAGCTTAGTACAGACCCCCAGGGAGCAGTACTTC.

This rearrangement joins TRBV29-1 to TRBJ2-5; a possible D gene is TRBD2 (6 bases). CDR1 and CDR2 (germline): SQVTM, ANQGSEA. This CDR3 comprises 15 residues. Trimming shortened V by 6 bases and J by 3 bases, and 20 bases separated the two germline ends. CDR3 bases: TGCAGCGTCGACCGGGACGGAGGGACGGAAGAGACCCAGTACTTC. It is translated as CSVDRDGGTEETQYF. Supplemented by reference TRBV29-1 and TRBJ2-5, the full variable domain reads SAVISQKPSRDICQRGTSLTIQCQVDSQVTMMFWYRQQPGQSLTLIATANQGSEATYESGFVIDKFPISRPNLTFSTLTVSNMSPEDSSIYLCSVDRDGGTEETQYFGPGTRLLVL.

This chain joins TRBV28 and TRBJ1-1; possibly TRBD1 for D (6 bases). From germline, CDR1 is MDHEN and CDR2 SYDVKM. V was cut by 6 bases and J by 0 bases, with 11 bases left in between. The CDR3 has 14 amino acids. The CDR3 DNA is TGTGCCAGCAGAACAGGGCCTGTGAACACTGAAGCTTTCTTT. Translation gives CASRTGPVNTEAFF.

The V call is TRBV6-6, the J call TRBJ2-1, with D hard to call. Trimming removed 8 bases from V and 7 bases from J, with 12 bases in between. CDR1 is MNHNY, CDR2 SVGAGI, per germline (reference sequence). This CDR3 comprises 12 residues. CDR3 bases: TGTGCCAGCGCGGACGTTGGGAATGAGCAGTTCTTC. Its translation: CASADVGNEQFF.

This sequence joins TRBV7-3 and TRBJ1-2; a weak D match, TRBD1 (6 bases). V lost 5 bases and J 2 bases, leaving 12 bases between the germline ends. Per the germline V gene, CDR1 is SGHTA and CDR2 is FQGTGA. The CDR3 has 14 amino acids. The CDR3 nucleotides read TGTGCCAGCAGCCGCGAGGGGGGGAACTATGGCTACACCTTC. As protein: CASSREGGNYGYTF.